A single sample gave rise to the 25 T cell receptor beta chains below, sequenced in a study of blood T cells in healthy people across ages. The use of a sample-barcoded 5' primer and a J-beta primer mix characterized a second PCR of 7 to 11 cycles. TCRdb processed the 5' RACE reads anew with MiXCR; each CDR3 protein has one entry. The data hold about 1.4 million distinct CDR3 sequences, with around 59% observed a single time. Source material: blood. The receptor source for this set is a man aged 18 to 35 in good health.

This chain connects TRBV6-2 or TRBV6-3 to TRBJ1-2; 11 positions match TRBD1. CDR3 size: 14 residues. The V segment lost 3 bases and the J segment 7 bases; nucleotides outside the gene matches: 4. The germline V gene has CDR1 MNHEY and CDR2 SVGEGT. The CDR3 DNA reads TGTGCCAGCAGTTATCCGGACAGGGGGCTTGGCTACACCTTC. Translating gives CASSYPDRGLGYTF.

This chain uses TRBV7-9 with TRBJ1-4; D is unclear. This CDR3 has 14 residues. In germline, CDR1 is SEHNR, CDR2 FQNEAQ (reference sequence). V was cut by 2 bases and J by 3 bases, with 7 bases left in between. The CDR3 region is CASSLSGANEKLFF. CDR3 in DNA: TGTGCCAGCAGCTTATCCGGGGCTAATGAAAAACTGTTTTTT.

The table lists this clonotype with a few counts. V gene TRBV5-1 combines with J gene TRBJ2-2, with a tentative D call TRBD2 (6 bases). Germline CDR1 and CDR2: SGHRS and YFSETQ. The CDR3 sequence is 14 residues long. Trimming took off 7 bases at V and 7 bases at J, with 17 bases between the two ends. The DNA of the CDR3 is TGCGCCAGCGCCCTCGGAGGGGCGTTCGGGGAGCTGTTTTTT. It yields the protein CASALGGAFGELFF.

The chain is built from TRBV29-1 and TRBJ2-5; 7 nucleotides align to TRBD1. V shed 6 bases, J shed 2 bases, and the junction held 6 bases outside the gene matches. The CDR3 extends over 13 amino acids. Germline V CDR1 and CDR2: SQVTM, ANQGSEA. CDR3 residues: CSVLTGQQETQYF. In DNA form, the CDR3 reads TGCAGCGTGCTCACGGGACAGCAAGAGACCCAGTACTTC.

This chain connects TRBV6-5 to TRBJ1-2; D is unclear. The CDR3 totals 11 residues. V was shortened by 0 bases and J by 10 bases, with 6 bases between the two germline ends. Germline V CDR1 and CDR2: MNHEY, SVGAGI. The CDR3 region is CASSYSGDYTF. The CDR3 region has the DNA TGTGCCAGCAGTTACTCCGGGGACTACACCTTC.

A single count supports this clonotype. The chain uses TRBV4-1 and TRBJ2-7, with 9 bases identical to TRBD1. V lost 3 bases, J lost 3 bases, and 6 bases stayed unmatched. Germline V gives CDR1 MGHRA, CDR2 YSYEKL. The CDR3 sequence is 15 residues long. The CDR3 DNA reads TGCGCCAGCAGCCACGTCGGGACAGGGAACTACGAGCAGTACTTC. This gives the protein CASSHVGTGNYEQYF.

CDR3: CATTSRSGRNTGELFF. CDR3 coding DNA: TGTGCCACGACGTCCCGTAGCGGGAGGAACACCGGGGAGCTGTTTTTT. The chain carries TRBV10-3 and TRBJ2-2, with TRBD2 identical over 9 bases. Trimming cost V 10 bases and J 1 base; bases outside gene matches: 10. Germline V gene lookup returns CDR1 ENHRY and CDR2 SYGVKD. This CDR3 comprises 16 residues.

This clonotype was observed many times. The gene calls are TRBV5-1 and TRBJ2-1; TRBD2 aligns across 7 bases. V gave up 4 bases and J gave up 10 bases; unmatched junction bases: 2. CDR1 SGHRS and CDR2 YFSETQ come from the germline V gene. CDR3 size: 11 residues. The CDR3 reads CASSPGLEQFF. The CDR3 bases are TGCGCCAGCAGCCCGGGACTAGAGCAGTTCTTC.

The V gene is TRBV14, the J gene TRBJ2-7; 7 nucleotides match TRBD2. V was clipped by 4 bases and J by 6 bases; unmatched bases: 3. The CDR3 has 12 residues. Germline values: CDR1 SGHDN, CDR2 FVKESK. The CDR3 is CASSPTSIEQYF. CDR3 nucleotide sequence: TGTGCCAGCAGCCCGACTAGCATCGAGCAGTACTTC.

The chain combines TRBV21-1 with TRBJ2-7; whether TRBD2, the table's D call, matches the DNA was not checked. TRBV21-1 represents a pseudogene. The CDR3 length is 16 residues. CDR3 loop: CASIHRTSGRCYEQYF. The CDR3, as DNA: TGTGCCAGCATCCATCGGACTAGCGGGAGATGCTACGAGCAGTACTTC.

V gene TRBV6-5 combines with J gene TRBJ2-1; 7 bases align to TRBD2. Germline CDR1 is MNHEY and CDR2 is SVGAGI. With 9 bases clipped from V and 9 bases from J, the junction kept 11 bases outside the gene matches. The CDR3 has 13 amino acids. This chain's CDR3 is CASSPTSSGEQFF. In DNA form, the CDR3 reads TGTGCCAGTAGTCCGACTAGCTCGGGTGAGCAGTTCTTC.

The chain joins TRBV5-1 to TRBJ2-5; D not certain. The end of the DNA fits TRBJ2-7 better, so the J call may be wrong. Germline lookup yields CDR1 SGHRS and CDR2 YFSETQ. The CDR3 sequence is 13 residues long. In nucleotides, the CDR3 is TGCGCCAGCAACCCTCTTCGCGGCGACGAGCAGTACTTC. Protein: CASNPLRGDEQYF.

V gene TRBV11-2 combines with J gene TRBJ1-2, with a tentative D call TRBD1 (6 bases). Germline loops: CDR1 SGHAT, CDR2 FQNNGV. V shed 1 base and J shed 3 bases, with 12 bases lying between them. CDR3 length equals 15 residues. The CDR3 loop reads CASSLGQGRYYGYTF. Here the CDR3 DNA reads TGTGCCAGCAGCTTAGGCCAGGGGCGTTACTATGGCTACACCTTC.

The chain employs TRBV6-4 and TRBJ1-2, with D unclear. CDR3 size: 12 residues. The V gene lost 10 bases and the J gene lost 4 bases, with 13 bases spanning the gap. Germline V gene lookup returns CDR1 MRHNA and CDR2 SNTAGT. This chain's CDR3 is CAKPKESYGYTF. CDR3 nucleotides: TGTGCCAAACCCAAGGAAAGCTATGGCTACACCTTC.

J is TRBJ2-1 and V is TRBV20-1; TRBD2 is a possible D gene (6 bases). Between the trimmed V and J ends, which lost 3 bases and 3 bases, there was a span of 12 bases. The CDR3 contains 14 residues. Looked up from germline, CDR1 is DFQATT and CDR2 is SNEGSKA (reference sequence). CDR3 sequence reads: CSASDGGDYNEQFF. For the CDR3, the DNA is TGCAGTGCTAGTGACGGGGGAGACTACAATGAGCAGTTCTTC.

The chain links TRBV27 to TRBJ2-4; TRBD1 matches at 8 bases. The J call may not be correct, given that the DNA end is closer to TRBJ2-7. This CDR3 comprises 14 residues. Germline V gene data show CDR1 as MNHEY and CDR2 as SMNVEV (reference sequence). The CDR3 spells CASRGQGKGFEQYF. The CDR3 region has the DNA TGTGCCAGCAGAGGACAGGGTAAAGGATTCGAGCAGTACTTC.

This clonotype appeared once. The chain uses TRBV28 and TRBJ2-5, with TRBD2 matching over 7 bases. This CDR3 has 13 amino acids. Germline assignment: CDR1 MDHEN and CDR2 SYDVKM. V shed 8 bases, J shed 5 bases, and the junction held 8 bases outside the gene matches. Written as DNA, the CDR3 is TGTGCCAGCGGCCCTCGGGGAGGGGAGACCCAGTACTTC. Its translation is CASGPRGGETQYF.

The chain is built from TRBV27 and TRBJ1-1, with 7 positions matching TRBD1. CDR1 and CDR2 from the germline V gene are MNHEY and SMNVEV (reference sequence). V was pared by 5 bases and J by 6 bases, with 9 bases of the junction left unmatched. The CDR3 covers 14 residues. CDR3 DNA sequence: TGTGCCAGCAGTACTTTAGACAGGGAAGCTGAAGCTTTCTTT. This translates into CASSTLDREAEAFF.

This clonotype was seen only once. The chain has TRBV3-1 and TRBJ2-1; D is ambiguous. Germline V gene lookup returns CDR1 LGHDT and CDR2 YNNKEL (reference sequence). V lost 4 bases, J lost 5 bases, and 6 bases lay in between. The CDR3 is made up of 12 amino acids. The CDR3 sequence is CASSLYHNEQFF. CDR3 DNA sequence: TGTGCCAGCAGCCTCTACCACAATGAGCAGTTCTTC.

The V call is TRBV20-1, the J call TRBJ2-4; D is unresolved. The end of the DNA aligns better with TRBJ2-5, so the J call may be wrong. The CDR3 totals 16 residues. Germline-derived CDR1 and CDR2 are DFQATT and SNEGSKA (reference sequence). The CDR3, as DNA: TGCAGTGCTAGAGATCTCGATGCAGGCGATCAAGAGACCCAGTACTTC. Amino acids: CSARDLDAGDQETQYF.

Worth noting for this clonotype: The junction shows a germline mismatch at one end, possibly a read error. The rearrangement links TRBV5-1 to TRBJ1-6; D unclear. Germline lookup yields CDR1 SGHRS and CDR2 YFSETQ. CDR3 length: 13 residues. The CDR3 loop reads CASSFDTISPLHF. The CDR3 DNA reads as TGTGCCAGCAGCTTCGACACTATAAGTCCCCTCCACTTT.

Concerning this clonotype itself: The junction departs from the called germline gene at one end, perhaps through a read error. This rearrangement joins TRBV5-1 to TRBJ2-1; TRBD1 is a possible D gene (6 bases). The CDR3 runs 16 residues. CDR1 is SGHRS and CDR2 is YFSETQ in the germline V gene. CDR3 sequence reads: CASSTQGRVSNNEQFF. Here the CDR3 DNA reads TGCGCCAGCAGCACACAGGGACGAGTCTCCAACAATGAGCAGTTCTTC.

V is TRBV11-2 and J is TRBJ2-1; TRBD1 might be the D (5 bases). V lost 4 bases to trimming and J lost 8 bases, with 18 bases between them. CDR3 length: 15 residues. Germline CDR1 reads SGHAT; CDR2 reads FQNNGV. In DNA form, the CDR3 reads TGTGCCAGCAGCTGGGGCACTACCGAGTCGGATGAGCAGTTCTTC. Translation gives CASSWGTTESDEQFF.

V and J are TRBV25-1 and TRBJ1-2, with D possibly TRBD1 on 6 matching bases. Germline values: CDR1 MGHDK, CDR2 SYGVNS. There are 15 residues in the CDR3. Trimming left V 3 bases short and J 0 bases short, with 11 bases between. In nucleotides, the CDR3 is TGTGCCAGCAGTGACTATGGACAGTCTAACTATGGCTACACCTTC. Translation gives CASSDYGQSNYGYTF.

This chain joins TRBV6-5 and TRBJ2-3, with unresolved D. V was clipped by 6 bases and J by 2 bases, with 18 bases between them. The CDR3 length is 16 residues. In germline, CDR1 is MNHEY, CDR2 SVGAGI. CDR3 sequence (DNA): TGTGCCAGCAGGCCATCAAACAGAGGCCCCACAGATACGCAGTATTTT. The encoded protein is CASRPSNRGPTDTQYF.